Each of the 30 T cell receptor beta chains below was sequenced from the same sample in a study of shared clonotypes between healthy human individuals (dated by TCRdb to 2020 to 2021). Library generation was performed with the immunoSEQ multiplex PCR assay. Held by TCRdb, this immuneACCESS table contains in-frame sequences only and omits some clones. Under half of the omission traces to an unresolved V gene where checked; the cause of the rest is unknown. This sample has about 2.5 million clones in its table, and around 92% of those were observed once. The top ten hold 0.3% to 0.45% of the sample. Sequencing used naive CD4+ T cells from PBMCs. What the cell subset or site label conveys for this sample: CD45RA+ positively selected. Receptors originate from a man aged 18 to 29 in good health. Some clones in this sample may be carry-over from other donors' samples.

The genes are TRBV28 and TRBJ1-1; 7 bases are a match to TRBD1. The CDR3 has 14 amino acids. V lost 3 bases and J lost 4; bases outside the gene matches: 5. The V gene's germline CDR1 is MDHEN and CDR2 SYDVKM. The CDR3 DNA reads TGTGCCAGCAGTTTGGGGACAGTGCTCACTGAAGCTTTCTTT. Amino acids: CASSLGTVLTEAFF. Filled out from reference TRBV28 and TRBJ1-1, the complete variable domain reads DVKVTQSSRYLVKRTGEKVFLECVQDMDHENMFWYRQDPGLGLRLIYFSYDVKMKEKGDIPEGYSVSREKKERFSLILESASTNQTSMYLCASSLGTVLTEAFFGQGTRLTVV.

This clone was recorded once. CDR3 in DNA: TGTGCCAGCCGATGGGGCGGGAGGTCCTACGAGCAGTACTTC. This sequence encodes CASRWGGRSYEQYF. This chain connects TRBV28 to TRBJ2-7; 8 bases are shared with TRBD2. Unmatched junction bases numbered 7, after V lost 8 bases and J lost 1 base. This CDR3 comprises 14 residues. Germline CDR1 reads MDHEN; CDR2 reads SYDVKM.

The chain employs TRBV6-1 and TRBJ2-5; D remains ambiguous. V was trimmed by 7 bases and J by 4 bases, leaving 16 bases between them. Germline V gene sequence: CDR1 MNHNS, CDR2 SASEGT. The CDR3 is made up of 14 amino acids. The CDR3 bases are TGTGCCAGCATGAACCCGATCGTCTTAGAGACCCAGTACTTC. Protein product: CASMNPIVLETQYF.

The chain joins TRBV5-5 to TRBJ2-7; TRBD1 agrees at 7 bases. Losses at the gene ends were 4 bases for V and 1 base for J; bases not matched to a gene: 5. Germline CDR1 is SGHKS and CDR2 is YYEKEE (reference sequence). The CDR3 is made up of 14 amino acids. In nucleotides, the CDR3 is TGTGCCAGCAGCCCCCGGGACAGATCCTACGAGCAGTACTTC. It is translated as CASSPRDRSYEQYF.

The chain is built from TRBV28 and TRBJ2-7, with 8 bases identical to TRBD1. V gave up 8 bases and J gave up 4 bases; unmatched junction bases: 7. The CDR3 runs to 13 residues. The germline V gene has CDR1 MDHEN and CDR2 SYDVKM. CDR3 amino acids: CASGETGVYEQYF. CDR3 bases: TGTGCCAGCGGAGAGACAGGGGTATACGAGCAGTACTTC.

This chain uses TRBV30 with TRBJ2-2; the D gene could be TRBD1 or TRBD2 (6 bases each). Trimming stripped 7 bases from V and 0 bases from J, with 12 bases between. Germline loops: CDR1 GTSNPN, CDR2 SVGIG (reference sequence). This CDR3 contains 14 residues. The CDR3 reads CAYQRGANTGELFF. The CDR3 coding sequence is TGTGCCTACCAAAGGGGGGCGAACACCGGGGAGCTGTTTTTT.

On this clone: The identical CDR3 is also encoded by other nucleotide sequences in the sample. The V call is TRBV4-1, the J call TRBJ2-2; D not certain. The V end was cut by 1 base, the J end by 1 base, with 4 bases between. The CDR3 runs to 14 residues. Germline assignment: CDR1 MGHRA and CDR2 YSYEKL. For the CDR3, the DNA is TGCGCCAGCAGCCAAGGACAGAACACCGGGGAGCTGTTTTTT. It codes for CASSQGQNTGELFF.

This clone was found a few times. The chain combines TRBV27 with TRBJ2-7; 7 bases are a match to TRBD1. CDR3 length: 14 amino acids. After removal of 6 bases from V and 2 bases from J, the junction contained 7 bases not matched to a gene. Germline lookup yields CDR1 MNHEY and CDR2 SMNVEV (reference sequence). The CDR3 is CASRKQGSPYEQYF. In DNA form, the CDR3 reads TGTGCCAGCAGAAAACAGGGGTCCCCCTACGAGCAGTACTTC.

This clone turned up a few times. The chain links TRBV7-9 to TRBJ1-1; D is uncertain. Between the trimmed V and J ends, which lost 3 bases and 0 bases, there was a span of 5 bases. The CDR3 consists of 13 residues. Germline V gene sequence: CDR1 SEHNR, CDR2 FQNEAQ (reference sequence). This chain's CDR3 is CASSFDVNTEAFF. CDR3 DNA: TGTGCCAGCAGCTTTGACGTGAACACTGAAGCTTTCTTT.

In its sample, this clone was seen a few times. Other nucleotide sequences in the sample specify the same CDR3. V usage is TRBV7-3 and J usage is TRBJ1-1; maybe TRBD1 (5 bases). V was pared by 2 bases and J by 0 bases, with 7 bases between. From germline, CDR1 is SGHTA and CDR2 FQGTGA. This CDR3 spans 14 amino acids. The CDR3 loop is CASSLQGLNTEAFF. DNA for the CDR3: TGTGCCAGCAGCTTACAGGGTTTGAACACTGAAGCTTTCTTT.

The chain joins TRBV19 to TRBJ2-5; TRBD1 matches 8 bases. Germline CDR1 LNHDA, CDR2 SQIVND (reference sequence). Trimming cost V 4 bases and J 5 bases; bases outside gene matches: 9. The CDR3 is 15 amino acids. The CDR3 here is CASSNWAGGSETQYF. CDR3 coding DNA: TGTGCCAGTAGTAATTGGGCAGGGGGCTCGGAGACCCAGTACTTC.

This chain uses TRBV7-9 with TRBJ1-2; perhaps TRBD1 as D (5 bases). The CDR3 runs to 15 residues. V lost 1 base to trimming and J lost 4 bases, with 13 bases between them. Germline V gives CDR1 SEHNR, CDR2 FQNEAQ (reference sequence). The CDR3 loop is CASSLELGEFYGYTF. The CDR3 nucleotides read TGTGCCAGCAGCTTAGAGTTGGGGGAATTCTATGGCTACACCTTC.

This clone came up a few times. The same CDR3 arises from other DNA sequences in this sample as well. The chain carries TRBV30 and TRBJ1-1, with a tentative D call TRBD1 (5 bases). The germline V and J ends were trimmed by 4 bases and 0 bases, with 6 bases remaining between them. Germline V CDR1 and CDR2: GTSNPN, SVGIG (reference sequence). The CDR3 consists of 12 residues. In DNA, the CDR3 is TGTGCCTGGAACAGGATGAACACTGAAGCTTTCTTT. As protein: CAWNRMNTEAFF.

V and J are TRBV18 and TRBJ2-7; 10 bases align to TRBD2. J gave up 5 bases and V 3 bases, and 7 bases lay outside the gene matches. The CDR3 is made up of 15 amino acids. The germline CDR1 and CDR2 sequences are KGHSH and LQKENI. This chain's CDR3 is CASSPSNLAGDEQYF. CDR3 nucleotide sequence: TGTGCCAGCTCACCCTCTAATCTAGCGGGAGACGAGCAGTACTTC. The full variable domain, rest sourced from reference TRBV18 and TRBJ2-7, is NAGVMQNPRHLVRRRGQEARLRCSPMKGHSHVYWYRQLPEEGLKFMVYLQKENIIDESGMPKERFSAEFPKEGPSILRIQQVVRGDSAAYFCASSPSNLAGDEQYFGPGTRLTVT.

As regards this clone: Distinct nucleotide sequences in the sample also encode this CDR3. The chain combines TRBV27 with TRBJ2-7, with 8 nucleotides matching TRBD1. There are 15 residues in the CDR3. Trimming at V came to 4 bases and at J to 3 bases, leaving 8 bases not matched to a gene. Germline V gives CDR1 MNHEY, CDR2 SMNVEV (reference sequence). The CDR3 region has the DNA TGTGCCAGCAGTTCCCCTCACAGGGGGGACTACGAGCAGTACTTC. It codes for CASSSPHRGDYEQYF.

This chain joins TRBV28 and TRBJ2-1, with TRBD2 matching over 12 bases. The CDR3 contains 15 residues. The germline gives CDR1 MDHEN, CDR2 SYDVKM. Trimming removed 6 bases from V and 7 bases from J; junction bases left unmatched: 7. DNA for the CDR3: TGTGCCAGCAGCCTGACTAGCGGGAGCCGGAATGAGCAGTTCTTC. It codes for CASSLTSGSRNEQFF. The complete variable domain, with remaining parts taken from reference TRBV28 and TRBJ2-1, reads DVKVTQSSRYLVKRTGEKVFLECVQDMDHENMFWYRQDPGLGLRLIYFSYDVKMKEKGDIPEGYSVSREKKERFSLILESASTNQTSMYLCASSLTSGSRNEQFFGPGTRLTVL.

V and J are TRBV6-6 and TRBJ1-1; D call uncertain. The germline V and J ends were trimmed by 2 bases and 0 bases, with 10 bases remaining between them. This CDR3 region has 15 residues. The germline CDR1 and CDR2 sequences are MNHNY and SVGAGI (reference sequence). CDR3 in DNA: TGTGCCAGCAGTTACCGAGACGGATTGAACACTGAAGCTTTCTTT. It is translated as CASSYRDGLNTEAFF.

This CDR3 reads CASRGLARFSDTQYF. The CDR3 DNA sequence: TGTGCCAGCAGGGGACTAGCGAGGTTCTCAGATACGCAGTATTTT. V gene TRBV7-2 combines with J gene TRBJ2-3, with TRBD2 identical over 10 bases. This CDR3 has 15 residues. Trimming cost V 6 bases and J 4 bases; bases outside gene matches: 7. The germline CDR1 and CDR2 sequences are SGHTA and FQGNSA.

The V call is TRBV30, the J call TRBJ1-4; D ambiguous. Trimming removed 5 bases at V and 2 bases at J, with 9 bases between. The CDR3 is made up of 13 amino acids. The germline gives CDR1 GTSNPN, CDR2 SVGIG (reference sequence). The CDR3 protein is CAWSVGTNEKLFF. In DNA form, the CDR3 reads TGTGCCTGGTCTGTGGGGACTAATGAAAAACTGTTTTTT.

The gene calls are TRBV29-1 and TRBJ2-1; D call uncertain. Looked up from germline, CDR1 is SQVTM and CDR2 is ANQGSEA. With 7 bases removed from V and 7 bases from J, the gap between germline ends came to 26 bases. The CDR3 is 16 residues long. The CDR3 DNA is TGCAGCGGGCACGGGTACCGGAGAGACGTTAATAATGAGCAGTTCTTC. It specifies CSGHGYRRDVNNEQFF.

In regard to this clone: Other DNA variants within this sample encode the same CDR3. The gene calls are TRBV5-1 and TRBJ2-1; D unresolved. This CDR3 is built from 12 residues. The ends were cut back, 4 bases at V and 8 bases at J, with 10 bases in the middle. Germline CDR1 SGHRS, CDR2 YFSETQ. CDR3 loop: CASSLPGDEQFF. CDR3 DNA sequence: TGCGCCAGCAGCCTACCTGGCGATGAGCAGTTCTTC.

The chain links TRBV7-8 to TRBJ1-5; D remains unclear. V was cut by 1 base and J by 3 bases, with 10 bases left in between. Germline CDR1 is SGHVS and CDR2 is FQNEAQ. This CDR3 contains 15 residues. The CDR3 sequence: CASSLVEQPNQPQHF. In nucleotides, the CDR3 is TGTGCCAGCAGCTTAGTAGAACAGCCCAATCAGCCCCAGCATTTT.

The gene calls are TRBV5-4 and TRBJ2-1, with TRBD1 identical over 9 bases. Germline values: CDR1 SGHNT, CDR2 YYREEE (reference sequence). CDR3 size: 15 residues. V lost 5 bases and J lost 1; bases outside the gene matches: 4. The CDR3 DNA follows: TGTGCCAGCAGTTCCGGGACAGGGTCCTACAATGAGCAGTTCTTC. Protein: CASSSGTGSYNEQFF.

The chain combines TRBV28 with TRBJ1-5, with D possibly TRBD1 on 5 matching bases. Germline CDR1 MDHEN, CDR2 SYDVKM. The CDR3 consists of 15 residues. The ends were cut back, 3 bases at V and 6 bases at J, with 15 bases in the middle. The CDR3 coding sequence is TGTGCCAGCAGTTTTTTCTCAGGGAAGGGTCAGCCCCAGCATTTT. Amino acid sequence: CASSFFSGKGQPQHF.

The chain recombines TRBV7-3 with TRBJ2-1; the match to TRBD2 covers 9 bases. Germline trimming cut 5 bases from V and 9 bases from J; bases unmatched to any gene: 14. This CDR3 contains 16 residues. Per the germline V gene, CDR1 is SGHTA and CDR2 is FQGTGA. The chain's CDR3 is CASSLGFSGSSGEQFF. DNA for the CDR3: TGTGCCAGCAGCCTCGGTTTTAGCGGGAGCTCGGGTGAGCAGTTCTTC.

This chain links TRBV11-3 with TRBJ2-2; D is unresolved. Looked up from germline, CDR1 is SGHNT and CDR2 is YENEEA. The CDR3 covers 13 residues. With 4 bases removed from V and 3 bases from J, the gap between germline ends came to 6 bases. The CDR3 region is CASSSSHTGELFF. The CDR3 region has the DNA TGTGCCAGCAGCTCGAGTCACACCGGGGAGCTGTTTTTT.

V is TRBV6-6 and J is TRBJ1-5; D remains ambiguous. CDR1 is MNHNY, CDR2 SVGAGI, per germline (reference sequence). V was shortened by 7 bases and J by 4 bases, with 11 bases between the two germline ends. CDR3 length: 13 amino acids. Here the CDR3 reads CASTNGRNQPQHF. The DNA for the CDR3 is TGTGCCAGCACCAACGGGAGGAATCAGCCCCAGCATTTT.

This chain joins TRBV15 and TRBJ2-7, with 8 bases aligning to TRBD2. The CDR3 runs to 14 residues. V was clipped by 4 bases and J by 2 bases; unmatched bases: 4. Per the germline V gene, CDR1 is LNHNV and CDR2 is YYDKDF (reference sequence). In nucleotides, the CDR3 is TGTGCCACCAGCAAAGGACTAGCCCCCTACGAGCAGTACTTC. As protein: CATSKGLAPYEQYF.

The CDR3 DNA sequence: TGTGCCACCAGCAGAGATGTGGGGTCCCAGTACTTC. Translation: CATSRDVGSQYF. The V gene is TRBV15, the J gene TRBJ2-5; D is unclear. Germline V gene sequence: CDR1 LNHNV, CDR2 YYDKDF (reference sequence). This CDR3 region has 12 residues. V lost 0 bases, J lost 9 bases, and 8 bases lay in between.

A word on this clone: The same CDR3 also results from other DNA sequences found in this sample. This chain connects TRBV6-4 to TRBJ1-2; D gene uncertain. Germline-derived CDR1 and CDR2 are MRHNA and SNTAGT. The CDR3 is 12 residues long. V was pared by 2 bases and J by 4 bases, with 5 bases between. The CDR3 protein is CASSDRGYGYTF. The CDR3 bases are TGTGCCAGCAGTGACCGTGGCTATGGCTACACCTTC.